This TCR beta chain was identified in a study of cytomegalovirus exposure and HLA in healthy donors. Across the study: A previous analysis identified approximately 110 million unique TCR beta sequences derived from roughly 180 million T cells.

The CDR3 loop spans 18 amino acids. Trimming took off 2 bases at V and 1 base at J, with 20 bases between the two ends. Germline loops: CDR1 KGHSH, CDR2 LQKENI. The study ran its PCR with 60 Vbeta and 13 Jbeta primers. TCRdb keeps only in-frame clones here, not all; method: immunoSEQ multiplex PCR. Of about 110,000 clones in the sample, 65% to 75% were seen once. This TCR derives from a female donor in good health and CMV-seronegative. Source material: PBMCs. V is TRBV18 and J is TRBJ1-1, with D tentatively TRBD1 (6 bases). The CDR3 sequence is CASSPTPPERTANTEAFF. The CDR3 DNA reads as TGTGCCAGCTCACCAACACCTCCAGAAAGGACAGCGAACACTGAAGCTTTCTTT.